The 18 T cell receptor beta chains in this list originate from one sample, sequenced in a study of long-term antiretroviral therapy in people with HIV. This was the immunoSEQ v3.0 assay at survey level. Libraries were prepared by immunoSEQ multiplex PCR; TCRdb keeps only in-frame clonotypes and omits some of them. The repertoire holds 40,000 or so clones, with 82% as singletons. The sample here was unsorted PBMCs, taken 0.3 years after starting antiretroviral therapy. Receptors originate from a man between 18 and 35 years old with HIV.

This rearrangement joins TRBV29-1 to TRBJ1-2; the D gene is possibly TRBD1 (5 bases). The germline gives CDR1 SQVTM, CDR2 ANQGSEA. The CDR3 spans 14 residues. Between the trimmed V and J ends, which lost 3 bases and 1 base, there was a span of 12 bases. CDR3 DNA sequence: TGCAGCGTTGAGGGGTTAAGGGGTAACTATGGCTACACCTTC. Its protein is CSVEGLRGNYGYTF.

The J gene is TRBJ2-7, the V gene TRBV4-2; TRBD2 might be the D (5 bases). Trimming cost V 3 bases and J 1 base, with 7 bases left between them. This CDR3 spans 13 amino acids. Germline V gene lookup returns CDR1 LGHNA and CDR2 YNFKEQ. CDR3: CASSQERSYEQYF. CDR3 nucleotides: TGTGCCAGCAGCCAGGAGCGGTCCTACGAGCAGTACTTC.

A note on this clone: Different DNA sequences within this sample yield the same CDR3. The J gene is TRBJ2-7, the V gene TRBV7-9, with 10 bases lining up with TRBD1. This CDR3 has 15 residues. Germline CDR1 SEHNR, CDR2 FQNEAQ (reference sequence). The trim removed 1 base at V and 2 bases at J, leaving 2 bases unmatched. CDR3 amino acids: CASSLVGQGAYEQYF. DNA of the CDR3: TGTGCCAGCAGCTTAGTCGGACAGGGGGCCTACGAGCAGTACTTC.

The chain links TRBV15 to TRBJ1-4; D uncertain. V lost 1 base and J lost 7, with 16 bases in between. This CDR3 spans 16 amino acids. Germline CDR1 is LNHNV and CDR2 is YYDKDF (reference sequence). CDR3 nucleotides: TGTGCCACCAGCAGAGGGTACGGGCTGGGAGGTGAAAAACTGTTTTTT. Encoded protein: CATSRGYGLGGEKLFF.

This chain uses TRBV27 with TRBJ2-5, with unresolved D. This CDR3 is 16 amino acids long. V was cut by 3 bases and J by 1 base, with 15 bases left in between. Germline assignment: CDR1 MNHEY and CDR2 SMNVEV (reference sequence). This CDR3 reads CASSFVGSRSQETQYF. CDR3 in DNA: TGTGCCAGCAGTTTCGTCGGCTCCCGGTCCCAAGAGACCCAGTACTTC.

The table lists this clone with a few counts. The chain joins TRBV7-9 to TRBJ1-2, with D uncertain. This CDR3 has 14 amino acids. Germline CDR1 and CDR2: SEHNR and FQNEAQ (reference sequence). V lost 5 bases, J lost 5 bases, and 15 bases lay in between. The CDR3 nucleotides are TGTGCCAGCAGCCACCTTGACGATCGATATGGCTACACCTTC. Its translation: CASSHLDDRYGYTF.

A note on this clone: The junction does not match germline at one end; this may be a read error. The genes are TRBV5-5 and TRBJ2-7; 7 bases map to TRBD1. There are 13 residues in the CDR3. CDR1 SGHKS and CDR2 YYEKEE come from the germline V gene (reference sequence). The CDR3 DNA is TGTGCCAGCAGCCACCGAATTGACAGGGACAGTTCTTTC. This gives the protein CASSHRIDRDSSF. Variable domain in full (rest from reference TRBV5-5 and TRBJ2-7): DAGVTQSPTHLIKTRGQQVTLRCSPISGHKSVSWYQQVLGQGPQFIFQYYEKEERGRGNFPDRFSARQFPNYSSELNVNALLLGDSALYLCASSHRIDRDSSFGPGTRLTVT.

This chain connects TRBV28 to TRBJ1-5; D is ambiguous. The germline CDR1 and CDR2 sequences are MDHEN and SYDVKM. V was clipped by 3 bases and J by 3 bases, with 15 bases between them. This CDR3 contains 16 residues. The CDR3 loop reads CASSLRAAGYNQPQHF. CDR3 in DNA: TGTGCCAGCAGTTTGAGGGCCGCCGGATACAATCAGCCCCAGCATTTT.

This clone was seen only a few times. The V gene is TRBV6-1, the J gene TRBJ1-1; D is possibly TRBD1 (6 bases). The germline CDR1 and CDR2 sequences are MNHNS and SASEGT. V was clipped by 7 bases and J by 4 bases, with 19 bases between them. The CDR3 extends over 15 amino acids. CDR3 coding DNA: TGTGCCAGCATCCCTACCGGGGGGCGACTCACTGAAGCTTTCTTT. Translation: CASIPTGGRLTEAFF.

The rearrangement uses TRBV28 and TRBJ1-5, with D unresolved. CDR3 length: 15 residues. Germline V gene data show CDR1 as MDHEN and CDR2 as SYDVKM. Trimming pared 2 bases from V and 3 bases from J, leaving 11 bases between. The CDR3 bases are TGTGCCAGCAGTTTAAGGCAGGTGAACAATCAGCCCCAGCATTTT. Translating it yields CASSLRQVNNQPQHF.

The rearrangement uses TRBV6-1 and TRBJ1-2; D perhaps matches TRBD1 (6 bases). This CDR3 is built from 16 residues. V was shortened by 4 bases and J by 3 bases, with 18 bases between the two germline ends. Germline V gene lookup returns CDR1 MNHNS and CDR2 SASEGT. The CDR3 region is CASSAAGALGDYGYTF. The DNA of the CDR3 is TGTGCCAGCAGTGCGGCAGGGGCTTTGGGGGACTATGGCTACACCTTC.

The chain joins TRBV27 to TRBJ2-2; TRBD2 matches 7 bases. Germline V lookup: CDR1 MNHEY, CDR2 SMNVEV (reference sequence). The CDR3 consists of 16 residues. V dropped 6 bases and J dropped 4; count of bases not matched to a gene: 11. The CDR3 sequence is CASRPGKAGSTGELFF. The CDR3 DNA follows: TGTGCCAGCAGGCCGGGGAAAGCGGGAAGCACCGGGGAGCTGTTTTTT.

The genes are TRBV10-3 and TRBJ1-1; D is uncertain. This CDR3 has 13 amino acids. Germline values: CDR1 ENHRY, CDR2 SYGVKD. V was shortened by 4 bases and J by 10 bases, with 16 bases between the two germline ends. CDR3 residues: CAISVDPRGVAFF. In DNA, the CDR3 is TGTGCCATCAGTGTCGACCCTCGGGGAGTAGCTTTCTTT.

Here the CDR3 DNA reads TGTGCCAGCAGCCCCCCCCAGGGGATCCACGAGCAGTACTTC. Its translation is CASSPPQGIHEQYF. V is TRBV7-2 and J is TRBJ2-7; TRBD1 is a possible D gene (6 bases). CDR1 and CDR2 from the germline V gene are SGHTA and FQGNSA. V was shortened by 5 bases and J by 5 bases, with 16 bases between the two germline ends. The CDR3 has 14 amino acids.

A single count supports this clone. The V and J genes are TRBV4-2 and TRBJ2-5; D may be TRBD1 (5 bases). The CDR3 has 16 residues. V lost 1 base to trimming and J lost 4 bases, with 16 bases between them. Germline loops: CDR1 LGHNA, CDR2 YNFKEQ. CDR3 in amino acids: CASSQVSRQPGETQYF. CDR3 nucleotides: TGTGCCAGCAGCCAAGTGTCGAGACAGCCGGGAGAGACCCAGTACTTC.

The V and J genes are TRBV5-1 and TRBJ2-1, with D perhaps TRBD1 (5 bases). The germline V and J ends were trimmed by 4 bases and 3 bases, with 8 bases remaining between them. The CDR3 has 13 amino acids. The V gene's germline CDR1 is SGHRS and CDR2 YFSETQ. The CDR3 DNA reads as TGCGCCAGCAGCGGAGACAGCTACAATGAGCAGTTCTTC. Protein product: CASSGDSYNEQFF.

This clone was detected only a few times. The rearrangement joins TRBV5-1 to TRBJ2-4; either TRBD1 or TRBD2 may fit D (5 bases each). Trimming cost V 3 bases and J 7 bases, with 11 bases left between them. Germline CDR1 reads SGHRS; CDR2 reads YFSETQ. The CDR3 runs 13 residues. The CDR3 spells CASSSRGGNIQYF. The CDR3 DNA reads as TGCGCCAGCAGCTCGAGGGGTGGGAACATTCAGTACTTC. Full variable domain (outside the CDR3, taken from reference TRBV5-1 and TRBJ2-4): KAGVTQTPRYLIKTRGQQVTLSCSPISGHRSVSWYQQTPGQGLQFLFEYFSETQRNKGNFPGRFSGRQFSNSRSEMNVSTLELGDSALYLCASSSRGGNIQYFGAGTRLSVL.

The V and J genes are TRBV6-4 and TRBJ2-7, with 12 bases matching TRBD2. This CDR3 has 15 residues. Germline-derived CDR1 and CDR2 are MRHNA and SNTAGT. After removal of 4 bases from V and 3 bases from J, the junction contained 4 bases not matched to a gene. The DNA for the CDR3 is TGTGCCAGCAGTGGGCGACTAGCGGGGGACTACGAGCAGTACTTC. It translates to CASSGRLAGDYEQYF.